Detailed here is one T cell receptor (beta chain). These data are taken from a study of T cell changes during pregnancy in multiple sclerosis. The table came from immunoSEQ multiplex PCR; TCRdb's copy has only in-frame clones and leaves some out. Of about 77,000 clones detected, approximately 94% appear once; the ten largest clones hold around 2.6%. CDR1 is SGHDT and CDR2 is YYEEEE in the germline V gene. The V gene end was trimmed by 2 bases and the J gene end by 2 bases; junction bases not matched to a gene: 7. CDR3 length equals 15 residues. The source is a female donor in good health, enrolled as a control in a pregnancy study. Sequenced here: peripheral blood, sampled after pregnancy. V is TRBV5-6 and J is TRBJ2-7; TRBD2 matches at 7 bases. This CDR3 reads CASSFGQGGPYEQYF. The CDR3 nucleotides read TGTGCCAGCAGCTTCGGGCAGGGAGGGCCCTACGAGCAGTACTTC. The variable domain in full, with the rest retrieved from reference TRBV5-6 and TRBJ2-7, is DAGVTQSPTHLIKTRGQQVTLRCSPKSGHDTVSWYQQALGQGPQFIFQYYEEEERQRGNFPDRFSGHQFPNYSSELNVNALLLGDSALYLCASSFGQGGPYEQYFGPGTRLTVT.